These 10 T cell receptor beta chains originate from one sample sequenced in a study of cytomegalovirus exposure and HLA in healthy donors. The PCR used 60 Vbeta and 13 Jbeta primers. Data came from immunoSEQ multiplex PCR; TCRdb stores just in-frame clones and leaves some out. The data show about 160,000 clones, roughly 79% seen once. The sample consisted of PBMCs. These receptors came from a woman between 45 and 60 years old in good health and CMV-seronegative.

The chain joins TRBV27 to TRBJ1-3; D is unclear. V shed 2 bases and J shed 4 bases, with 12 bases lying between them. Germline V gene lookup returns CDR1 MNHEY and CDR2 SMNVEV (reference sequence). This CDR3 region has 15 residues. CDR3 sequence: CASSLSGAPGNTIYF. The CDR3 DNA reads as TGTGCCAGCAGTTTAAGCGGCGCCCCAGGAAACACCATATATTTT.

V is TRBV9 and J is TRBJ2-3; 7 nucleotides align to TRBD1. This CDR3 has 15 amino acids. V shed 3 bases and J 1 base; nucleotides not matched to a gene: 5. CDR1 is SGDLS and CDR2 is YYNGEE in the germline V gene. The CDR3 sequence: CASSGDSLGTDTQYF. Written as DNA, the CDR3 is TGTGCCAGCAGCGGGGACAGTTTAGGCACAGATACGCAGTATTTT.

This clone was seen a few times. A read error may produce the germline difference seen at one junction end. The chain employs TRBV6-5 and TRBJ2-4; D is uncertain. Looked up from germline, CDR1 is MNHEY and CDR2 is SVGAGI. The CDR3 is 13 amino acids. The CDR3 is CATSPSARNIQYF. In DNA, the CDR3 is TGTGCCACCAGTCCGAGCGCTAGGAACATTCAGTACTTC.

V gene TRBV4-1 combines with J gene TRBJ2-1, with TRBD2 matching 15 bases. Germline CDR1 reads MGHRA; CDR2 reads YSYEKL. This CDR3 comprises 16 residues. V shed 3 bases and J 7 bases; nucleotides not matched to a gene: 4. The CDR3 DNA is TGCGCCAGCAGCCAGGGACTAGCGGGGGGAAGGAATGAGCAGTTCTTC. Translating it yields CASSQGLAGGRNEQFF.

The V gene is TRBV30, the J gene TRBJ1-5; 7 bases fit TRBD1. The CDR3 runs to 13 residues. Germline lookup yields CDR1 GTSNPN and CDR2 SVGIG (reference sequence). V shed 5 bases, J shed 0 bases, and the junction held 1 base outside the gene matches. The CDR3 here is CAWGTDSNQPQHF. Here the CDR3 DNA reads TGTGCCTGGGGGACAGATAGCAATCAGCCCCAGCATTTT.

This chain connects TRBV30 to TRBJ1-5; D not resolved. V lost 2 bases and J lost 5, with 13 bases in between. There are 14 residues in the CDR3. Germline CDR1 and CDR2: GTSNPN and SVGIG (reference sequence). CDR3 DNA: TGTGCCTGGAGTCGGGGAGGGATCGATCAGCCCCAGCATTTT. It is translated as CAWSRGGIDQPQHF.

This chain uses TRBV4-2 with TRBJ1-3; perhaps TRBD1 as D (6 bases). V shed 2 bases and J shed 0 bases, with 11 bases lying between them. The CDR3 contains 16 residues. In germline, CDR1 is LGHNA, CDR2 YNFKEQ. CDR3 bases: TGTGCCAGCAGCCAACCTGACAGGAGCTCTGGAAACACCATATATTTT. Its translation: CASSQPDRSSGNTIYF.

The chain is built from TRBV28 and TRBJ2-1; 11 nucleotides agree with TRBD1. The V gene's germline CDR1 is MDHEN and CDR2 SYDVKM. CDR3 length: 15 amino acids. Trimming cost V 5 bases and J 3 bases; bases outside gene matches: 3. The CDR3 DNA follows: TGTGCCAGCAGTCCCGGGACAGGGGGCTACAATGAGCAGTTCTTC. It codes for CASSPGTGGYNEQFF.

The chain employs TRBV4-3 and TRBJ1-1; 8 positions agree with TRBD1. CDR3 length equals 15 residues. V lost 6 bases to trimming and J lost 3 bases; unmatched junction nucleotides: 9. Germline V gives CDR1 LGHNA, CDR2 YSLEER. CDR3 coding DNA: TGCGCCAGCAGTTCCGAACAGGACAGGGACACTGAAGCTTTCTTT. Amino acid sequence: CASSSEQDRDTEAFF.

The chain carries TRBV5-1 and TRBJ2-1; tentatively, D is TRBD2 (6 bases). V gave up 5 bases and J gave up 4 bases, with 13 bases separating them. Germline V gene lookup returns CDR1 SGHRS and CDR2 YFSETQ. CDR3 length: 14 residues. The CDR3 nucleotides read TGCGCCAGCAGAGGGCGGGGAGATTACAATGAGCAGTTCTTC. Its translation is CASRGRGDYNEQFF. Combining the CDR3 with reference TRBV5-1 and TRBJ2-1 gives the whole variable domain KAGVTQTPRYLIKTRGQQVTLSCSPISGHRSVSWYQQTPGQGLQFLFEYFSETQRNKGNFPGRFSGRQFSNSRSEMNVSTLELGDSALYLCASRGRGDYNEQFFGPGTRLTVL.